This T cell receptor (beta chain) was identified in a study of T cell responses to AZD1222 COVID-19 vaccine. Study outcomes and limitations: Females outnumbered males among donors, who were mostly white British; clonal diversity was possibly underestimated. It was only after the peak T cell response that any repertoires were sampled.

The table came from immunoSEQ multiplex PCR; TCRdb's copy has only in-frame clones and leaves some out. This table holds 70,000 or so clones, 80% to 85% found once. As regards this clone: Its antigen remains unknown.

The germline V gene encodes CDR1 MNHNS and CDR2 SASEGT. V lost 3 bases and J lost 6, with 9 bases in between. CDR3 length: 13 residues. The TCR comes from an adult in good health. The material sequenced was peripheral blood, taken on day 0 of AZD1222 vaccination. The chain employs TRBV6-1 and TRBJ1-5; D is unclear. The DNA for the CDR3 is TGTGCCAGCAGTGATGGCCCGTCTCAGCCCCAGCATTTT. Its protein is CASSDGPSQPQHF.